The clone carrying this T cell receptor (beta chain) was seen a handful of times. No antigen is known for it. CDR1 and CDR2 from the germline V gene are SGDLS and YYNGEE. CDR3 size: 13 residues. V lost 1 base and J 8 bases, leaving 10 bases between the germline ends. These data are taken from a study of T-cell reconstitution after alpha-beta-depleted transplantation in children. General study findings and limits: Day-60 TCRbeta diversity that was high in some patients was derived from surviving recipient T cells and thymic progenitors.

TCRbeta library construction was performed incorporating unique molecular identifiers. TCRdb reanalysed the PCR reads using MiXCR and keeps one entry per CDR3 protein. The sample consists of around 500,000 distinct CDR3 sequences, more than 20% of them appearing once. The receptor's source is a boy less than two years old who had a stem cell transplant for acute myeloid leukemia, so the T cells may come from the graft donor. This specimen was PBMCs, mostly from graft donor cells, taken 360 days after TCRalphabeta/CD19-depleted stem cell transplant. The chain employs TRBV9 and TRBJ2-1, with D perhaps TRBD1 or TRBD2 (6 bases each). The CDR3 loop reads CASSVWRGDEQFF. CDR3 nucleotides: TGTGCCAGCAGCGTATGGAGGGGGGATGAGCAGTTCTTC.